The next 27 T cell receptor beta chains were all read from a single sample in a study of regulatory T cells in long-lasting Graves disease. Time point specified: persistent/refractory GD, antithyroid drugs over 5 years with positive TRAb. There was RNA extracted from PBMCs, and the TCR library was made from it. iRepertoire HTBI primers and Arm-PCR of CDR3 regions built TCR beta libraries. Each CDR3 protein gets one entry after TCRdb re-called the multiplex PCR reads with MiXCR. The sample has over 450,000 distinct CDR3 sequences, around a fifth seen once. The sample in question was peripheral blood mononuclear cells (PBMCs), obtained when the disease was refractory, from a patient treated with antithyroid drugs. The receptors here all came from a female donor with Graves disease.

The chain uses TRBV7-3 and TRBJ2-1; D might be TRBD1 (6 bases). Looked up from germline, CDR1 is SGHTA and CDR2 is FQGTGA. This CDR3 is 16 amino acids long. Trimming removed 0 bases from V and 7 bases from J, with 16 bases in between. The CDR3 reads CASSLTPQGGFNEQFF. CDR3 coding DNA: TGTGCCAGCAGCTTAACGCCGCAAGGGGGATTTAATGAGCAGTTCTTC.

This clonotype was recorded many times. The rearrangement links TRBV6-1 to TRBJ1-2; D unresolved. The CDR3 runs to 16 residues. Germline loops: CDR1 MNHNS, CDR2 SASEGT. V was cut by 2 bases and J by 0 bases, with 13 bases left in between. The CDR3 loop reads CASSETLQQANYGYTF. CDR3 coding DNA: TGTGCCAGCAGTGAAACCCTCCAGCAAGCTAACTATGGCTACACCTTC.

The rearrangement uses TRBV25-1 and TRBJ1-2; the D is unclear. Germline CDR1 is MGHDK and CDR2 is SYGVNS. Trimming took 8 bases from V and 5 from J, leaving 9 bases between them. The CDR3 consists of 11 residues. The DNA of the CDR3 is TGTGCCAGCTCTAACGGGTATGGCTACACCTTC. Translating it yields CASSNGYGYTF.

The table lists this clonotype with a few counts. This rearrangement joins TRBV29-1 to TRBJ2-4, with D possibly being TRBD2 (5 bases). V shed 7 bases and J shed 7 bases, with 11 bases lying between them. Germline CDR1 and CDR2: SQVTM and ANQGSEA. The CDR3 loop spans 11 amino acids. CDR3 amino acids: CSAWTGNIQYF. In DNA form, the CDR3 reads TGCAGCGCCTGGACGGGGAACATTCAGTACTTC.

V gene TRBV19 combines with J gene TRBJ1-5; a weak D match, TRBD1 (5 bases). V lost 4 bases, J lost 0 bases, and 10 bases lay in between. This CDR3 region has 15 residues. The germline CDR1 and CDR2 sequences are LNHDA and SQIVND (reference sequence). Here the CDR3 reads CASSTGHFSNQPQHF. The DNA of the CDR3 is TGTGCCAGTAGTACCGGACATTTTAGCAATCAGCCCCAGCATTTT. Variable domain in full (rest from reference TRBV19 and TRBJ1-5): DGGITQSPKYLFRKEGQNVTLSCEQNLNHDAMYWYRQDPGQGLRLIYYSQIVNDFQKGDIAEGYSVSREKKESFPLTVTSAQKNPTAFYLCASSTGHFSNQPQHFGDGTRLSIL.

The V and J genes are TRBV20-1 and TRBJ1-1; D remains ambiguous. V lost 1 base, J lost 0 bases, and 12 bases lay in between. The length of the CDR3 is 15 residues. Germline lookup yields CDR1 DFQATT and CDR2 SNEGSKA (reference sequence). The CDR3 reads CSARGQRAMNTEAFF. The CDR3 bases are TGCAGTGCTAGAGGGCAGAGAGCAATGAACACTGAAGCTTTCTTT.

This clonotype was found a few times. J is TRBJ1-1 and V is TRBV30; a possible D gene is TRBD1 (6 bases). Trimming cost V 4 bases and J 5 bases, with 11 bases left between them. The CDR3 extends over 12 amino acids. Germline-derived CDR1 and CDR2 are GTSNPN and SVGIG (reference sequence). CDR3 nucleotide sequence: TGTGCCTGGACGAGGGGGGCAACTGAAGCTTTCTTT. Translated: CAWTRGATEAFF.

This clonotype was recorded many times. The V and J genes are TRBV28 and TRBJ2-4; 9 positions match TRBD2. This CDR3 comprises 14 residues. Germline loops: CDR1 MDHEN, CDR2 SYDVKM. After removal of 4 bases from V and 9 bases from J, the junction contained 7 bases not matched to a gene. CDR3: CASSWAGGQGIQYF. The CDR3 DNA follows: TGTGCCAGCAGTTGGGCGGGGGGGCAAGGCATTCAGTACTTC.

This clonotype has only a few counts. This sequence joins TRBV19 and TRBJ2-3; TRBD1 agrees at 7 bases. After removal of 3 bases from V and 2 bases from J, the junction contained 5 bases not matched to a gene. The CDR3 is made up of 15 amino acids. In germline, CDR1 is LNHDA, CDR2 SQIVND (reference sequence). The CDR3 spells CASSIWTGITDTQYF. The CDR3 DNA follows: TGTGCCAGTAGTATCTGGACAGGAATCACAGATACGCAGTATTTT.

This clonotype occurred many times. The chain joins TRBV28 to TRBJ1-4; 9 bases agree with TRBD1. There are 14 residues in the CDR3. CDR1 is MDHEN and CDR2 is SYDVKM in the germline V gene. The trim removed 6 bases at V and 7 bases at J, leaving 6 bases unmatched. The CDR3 sequence is CASSLTGGREKLFF. The DNA for the CDR3 is TGTGCCAGCAGCTTGACAGGGGGACGTGAAAAACTGTTTTTT.

This chain connects TRBV15 to TRBJ2-7, with D unclear. The CDR3 is 14 amino acids. The germline V gene encodes CDR1 LNHNV and CDR2 YYDKDF (reference sequence). Between the trimmed V and J ends, which lost 8 bases and 6 bases, there was a span of 20 bases. The CDR3 bases are TGTGCCACCGGACCGGGCCCCTTTCCGGGCGAGCAGTACTTC. As protein: CATGPGPFPGEQYF. The full variable domain, rest sourced from reference TRBV15 and TRBJ2-7, is DAMVIQNPRYQVTQFGKPVTLSCSQTLNHNVMYWYQQKSSQAPKLLFHYYDKDFNNEADTPDNFQSRRPNTSFCFLDIRSPGLGDTAMYLCATGPGPFPGEQYFGPGTRLTVT.

The gene calls are TRBV3-1 and TRBJ1-2; TRBD1 is a possible D gene (6 bases). Germline loops: CDR1 LGHDT, CDR2 YNNKEL (reference sequence). V was shortened by 0 bases and J by 8 bases, with 10 bases between the two germline ends. This CDR3 contains 13 residues. CDR3 protein: CASSQEGARGYTF. Here the CDR3 DNA reads TGTGCCAGCAGCCAAGAGGGGGCAAGGGGCTACACCTTC.

This clonotype was observed many times. The CDR3 nucleotides are TGTGCCTGGAGTGTACGCGAGACGACGGAGACCCAGTACTTC. This sequence encodes CAWSVRETTETQYF. The rearrangement joins TRBV30 to TRBJ2-5; D remains unclear. Germline-derived CDR1 and CDR2 are GTSNPN and SVGIG (reference sequence). This CDR3 is built from 14 residues. Trimming stripped 0 bases from V and 5 bases from J, with 13 bases between.

This clonotype was seen ten or more times. The V and J genes are TRBV28 and TRBJ1-1; 9 bases map to TRBD1. Germline V gene data show CDR1 as MDHEN and CDR2 as SYDVKM. The CDR3 spans 14 residues. With 8 bases clipped from V and 2 bases from J, the junction kept 6 bases outside the gene matches. CDR3 nucleotide sequence: TGTGCCAGCCTCCGGGACAGGGCTAACACTGAAGCTTTCTTT. Its protein product is CASLRDRANTEAFF.

This clonotype was detected ten times or more. The genes are TRBV12-5 and TRBJ2-5; no definite D call. Germline V gene sequence: CDR1 LGHNT, CDR2 FRNRAP. Between the trimmed V and J ends, which lost 4 bases and 4 bases, there was a span of 4 bases. The CDR3 has 11 amino acids. The DNA for the CDR3 is TGTGCTAGTGGTTATCGAGAGACCCAGTACTTC. Residues: CASGYRETQYF.

This clonotype was seen at least ten times. The rearrangement links TRBV12-3 or TRBV12-4 to TRBJ2-2; TRBD2 matches at 8 bases. With 9 bases clipped from V and 7 bases from J, the junction kept 13 bases outside the gene matches. The CDR3 has 15 amino acids. CDR3 DNA sequence: TGTGCCAGTAGACGAGCGGGAGAATTCGTCGGGGAGCTGTTTTTT. It is translated as CASRRAGEFVGELFF.

This clonotype has at least ten counts. This chain's CDR3 is CASSSTGGDTEAFF. The CDR3, as DNA: TGTGCCAGCAGTTCAACAGGAGGTGACACTGAAGCTTTCTTT. The chain carries TRBV12-3 or TRBV12-4 and TRBJ1-1; D possibly corresponds to TRBD1 (5 bases). Trimming took 4 bases from V and 3 from J, leaving 12 bases between them. This CDR3 region has 14 residues.

This clonotype was recorded many times. This chain connects TRBV2 to TRBJ1-2; possibly TRBD1 for D (6 bases). This CDR3 spans 14 amino acids. Germline assignment: CDR1 SNHLY and CDR2 FYNNEI. V gave up 11 bases and J gave up 3 bases, with 19 bases separating them. The CDR3 loop reads CASRRGAQDYGYTF. In DNA, the CDR3 is TGTGCCTCTCGGCGGGGGGCCCAGGACTATGGCTACACCTTC.

The DNA for the CDR3 is TGTGCCAGTAGTATAAGAGGAGGCGGCACAGATACGCAGTATTTT. Translating gives CASSIRGGGTDTQYF. The V call is TRBV19, the J call TRBJ2-3, with a tentative D call TRBD2 (5 bases). Germline V gene data show CDR1 as LNHDA and CDR2 as SQIVND (reference sequence). V was cut by 2 bases and J by 1 base, with 10 bases left in between. CDR3 size: 15 residues.

The chain is built from TRBV6-1 and TRBJ2-5, with 12 nucleotides matching TRBD2. CDR1 and CDR2 (germline): MNHNS, SASEGT. J gave up 5 bases and V 7 bases, and 8 bases lay outside the gene matches. CDR3 length: 15 amino acids. CDR3 DNA sequence: TGTGCCAGCACCATCCGACTAGCGGGGGTCGAGACCCAGTACTTC. This gives the protein CASTIRLAGVETQYF.

This clonotype has only a few counts. The chain employs TRBV29-1 and TRBJ2-7, with D perhaps matching TRBD2 (5 bases). Germline-derived CDR1 and CDR2 are SQVTM and ANQGSEA. The V end was cut by 1 base, the J end by 10 bases, with 14 bases between. CDR3 size: 12 residues. CDR3 region: CSVEVTAADQYF. CDR3 sequence (DNA): TGCAGCGTTGAAGTCACAGCGGCTGATCAGTACTTC.

The CDR3 protein is CATSRVRGTTNEKLFF. The CDR3 DNA reads as TGTGCCACCAGCAGAGTCAGGGGAACAACTAATGAAAAACTGTTTTTT. V and J are TRBV15 and TRBJ1-4, with D possibly matching TRBD1 (6 bases). The germline CDR1 and CDR2 sequences are LNHNV and YYDKDF (reference sequence). This CDR3 is 16 amino acids long. Trimming cost V 1 base and J 0 bases, with 9 bases left between them.

This clonotype was seen many times. The rearrangement joins TRBV28 to TRBJ1-1; D possibly corresponds to TRBD1 (5 bases). Germline CDR1 is MDHEN and CDR2 is SYDVKM. The CDR3 loop spans 16 amino acids. V shed 6 bases and J shed 0 bases, with 17 bases lying between them. Written as DNA, the CDR3 is TGTGCCAGCAGCTCACTACGACAGCTATTGAACACTGAAGCTTTCTTT. Translating it yields CASSSLRQLLNTEAFF.

The rearrangement links TRBV3-1 to TRBJ2-2; tentatively, D is TRBD1 (5 bases). V lost 9 bases and J 6 bases, leaving 14 bases between the germline ends. The CDR3 runs to 13 residues. The germline CDR1 and CDR2 sequences are LGHDT and YNNKEL (reference sequence). CDR3 sequence (DNA): TGTGCCAGTAGGAGTGAAGGGGCCGGGGAGCTGTTTTTT. Translating it yields CASRSEGAGELFF. Full variable domain (remainder filled in from reference TRBV3-1 and TRBJ2-2): DTAVSQTPKYLVTQMGNDKSIKCEQNLGHDTMYWYKQDSKKFLKIMFSYNNKELIINETVPNRFSPKSPDKAHLNLHINSLELGDSAVYFCASRSEGAGELFFGEGSRLTVL.

This rearrangement joins TRBV28 to TRBJ2-3, with 7 bases aligning to TRBD2. Trimming at V came to 7 bases and at J to 1 base, leaving 8 bases not matched to a gene. Looked up from germline, CDR1 is MDHEN and CDR2 is SYDVKM. CDR3 size: 15 residues. DNA for the CDR3: TGTGCCAGCAACCCAATGGCGGGGGGCACAGATACGCAGTATTTT. This codes for CASNPMAGGTDTQYF. Supplemented by reference TRBV28 and TRBJ2-3, the full variable domain reads DVKVTQSSRYLVKRTGEKVFLECVQDMDHENMFWYRQDPGLGLRLIYFSYDVKMKEKGDIPEGYSVSREKKERFSLILESASTNQTSMYLCASNPMAGGTDTQYFGPGTRLTVL.

Remarks on this clonotype: At one end the junction does not follow the germline gene, possibly because of a read error. The chain links TRBV12-3 or TRBV12-4 to TRBJ1-3; D is possibly TRBD1 (5 bases). This CDR3 region has 15 residues. CDR3 sequence (DNA): TGTGCCAGCACCTTTCGGGGCAGCTCTGGAAACACCATGTATTTT. Its protein product is CASTFRGSSGNTMYF.

This clonotype was seen ten or more times. This chain joins TRBV7-9 and TRBJ2-5; possible D gene TRBD2, 6 bases. Between the trimmed V and J ends, which lost 6 bases and 3 bases, there was a span of 17 bases. The CDR3 has 15 amino acids. Germline CDR1 is SEHNR and CDR2 is FQNEAQ (reference sequence). The CDR3 bases are TGTGCCAGCAGGGGAACCACTAGCAGGGAAGAGACCCAGTACTTC. As protein: CASRGTTSREETQYF.